This T cell receptor (beta chain) comes out of a study of shared clonotypes between healthy human individuals. In the source study's methods: Filtering differed for immunoSEQ, which gave only junction sequences without quality scores. The assay was immunoSEQ multiplex PCR, and TCRdb's table has in-frame clones only and misses some. V and J calls and clone size are as listed in that table; D and trimming were resolved from the DNA. The sample lists about 1.1 million clones, approximately 80% occurring once. There are 13 residues in the CDR3. Trimming left V 4 bases short and J 5 bases short, with 10 bases between. Germline V CDR1 and CDR2: SGHRS, YFSETQ.

The chain is built from TRBV5-1 and TRBJ1-5; D remains unclear. Specimen: memory CD4+ T cells from PBMCs. This sample's subset: CD45RA-negative fraction. This TCR was recovered from a man aged 18 to 29 in good health. Some clones in this sample may be carry-over from other donors' samples. The CDR3 reads CASSQNGDQPQHF. CDR3 in DNA: TGCGCCAGCAGCCAAAATGGGGATCAGCCCCAGCATTTT.